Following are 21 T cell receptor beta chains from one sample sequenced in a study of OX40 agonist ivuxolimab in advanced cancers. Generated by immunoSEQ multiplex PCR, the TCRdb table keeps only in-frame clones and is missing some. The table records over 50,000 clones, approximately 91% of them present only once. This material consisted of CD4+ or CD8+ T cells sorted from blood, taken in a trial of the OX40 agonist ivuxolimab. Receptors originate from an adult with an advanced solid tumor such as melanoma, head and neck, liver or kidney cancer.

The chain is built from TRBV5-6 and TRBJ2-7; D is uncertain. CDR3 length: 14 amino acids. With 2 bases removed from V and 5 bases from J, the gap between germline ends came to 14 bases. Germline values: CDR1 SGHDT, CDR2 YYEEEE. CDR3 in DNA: TGTGCCAGCAGCTTAATCCGGGCCGAGGACGAGCAGTACTTC. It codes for CASSLIRAEDEQYF.

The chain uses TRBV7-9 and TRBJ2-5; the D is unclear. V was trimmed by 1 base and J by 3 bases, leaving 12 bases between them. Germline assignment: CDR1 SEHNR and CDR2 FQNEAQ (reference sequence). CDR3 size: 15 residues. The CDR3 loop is CASSLGPSPEETQYF. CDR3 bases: TGTGCCAGCAGCTTAGGTCCGTCCCCCGAAGAGACCCAGTACTTC.

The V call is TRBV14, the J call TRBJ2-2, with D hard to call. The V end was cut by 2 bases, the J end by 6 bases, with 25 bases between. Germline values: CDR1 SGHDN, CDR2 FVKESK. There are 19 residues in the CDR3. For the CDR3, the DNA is TGTGCCAGCAGCCAACGCGTTATTGGGCCTACAGCAGGCGCCGGGGAGCTGTTTTTT. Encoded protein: CASSQRVIGPTAGAGELFF.

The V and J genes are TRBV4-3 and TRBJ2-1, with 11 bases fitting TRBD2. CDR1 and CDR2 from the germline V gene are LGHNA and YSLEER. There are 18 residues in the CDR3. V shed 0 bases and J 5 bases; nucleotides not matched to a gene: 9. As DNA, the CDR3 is TGCGCCAGCAGCCAAGAAAACGGCGGACTAGCGGGCGACAATGAGCAGTTCTTC. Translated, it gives CASSQENGGLAGDNEQFF.

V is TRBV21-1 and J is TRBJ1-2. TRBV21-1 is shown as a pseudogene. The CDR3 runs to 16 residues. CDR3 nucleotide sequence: TGTGCCAGCAGCCCACCCCCCCAAACGCCTGGGGAAGACTACACCTTC. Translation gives CASSPPPQTPGEDYTF.

CDR3 in amino acids: CSVVRTSGSYEQYF. Here the CDR3 DNA reads TGCAGCGTGGTAAGGACTAGCGGGAGCTACGAGCAGTACTTC. V gene TRBV29-1 combines with J gene TRBJ2-5; TRBD2 aligns across 13 bases. Judging by the DNA end, TRBJ2-7 fits better; the J call may be wrong. Germline V gives CDR1 SQVTM, CDR2 ANQGSEA. This CDR3 has 14 residues.

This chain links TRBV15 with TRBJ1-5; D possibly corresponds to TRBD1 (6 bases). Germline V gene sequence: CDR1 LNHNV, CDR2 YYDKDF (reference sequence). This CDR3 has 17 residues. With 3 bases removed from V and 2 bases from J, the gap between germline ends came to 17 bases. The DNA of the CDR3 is TGTGCCACCAGCAGTTCACAGGGAGTCGTGGGCAATCAGCCCCAGCATTTT. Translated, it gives CATSSSQGVVGNQPQHF.

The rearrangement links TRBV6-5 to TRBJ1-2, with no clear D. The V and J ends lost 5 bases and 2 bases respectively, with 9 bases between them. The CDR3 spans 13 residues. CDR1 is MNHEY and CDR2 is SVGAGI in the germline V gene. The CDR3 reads CASSPTENYGYTF. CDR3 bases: TGTGCCAGCAGTCCTACTGAGAACTATGGCTACACCTTC.

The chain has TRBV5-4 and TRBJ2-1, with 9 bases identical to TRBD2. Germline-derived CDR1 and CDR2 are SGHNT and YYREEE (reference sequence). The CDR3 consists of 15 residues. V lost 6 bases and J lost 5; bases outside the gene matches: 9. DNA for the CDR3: TGTGCCAGCATGCGGCGGGAGGGTTGGGACAATGAGCAGTTCTTC. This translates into CASMRREGWDNEQFF.

CDR3 sequence (DNA): TGTGCCAGCAGCTTGGGACTAGTAGGGGAGACCCAGTACTTC. It encodes CASSLGLVGETQYF. The gene calls are TRBV5-6 and TRBJ2-5, with D tentatively TRBD2 (6 bases). The ends were cut back, 0 bases at V and 5 bases at J, with 11 bases in the middle. Germline-derived CDR1 and CDR2 are SGHDT and YYEEEE. This CDR3 is 14 amino acids long.

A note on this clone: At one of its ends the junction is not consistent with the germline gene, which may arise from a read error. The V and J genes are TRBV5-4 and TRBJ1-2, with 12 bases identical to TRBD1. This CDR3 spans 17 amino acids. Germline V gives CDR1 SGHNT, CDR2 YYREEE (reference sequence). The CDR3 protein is CASSQDLGQGARGGYTF. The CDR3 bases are TGCGCCAGCAGCCAAGATCTGGGACAGGGGGCACGAGGCGGCTACACCTTC.

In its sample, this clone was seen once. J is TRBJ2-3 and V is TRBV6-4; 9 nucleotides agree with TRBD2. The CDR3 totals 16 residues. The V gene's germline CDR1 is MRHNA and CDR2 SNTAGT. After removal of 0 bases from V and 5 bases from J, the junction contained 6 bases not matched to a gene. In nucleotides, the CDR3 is TGTGCCAGCAGTGACTCGGCGGGAGGGCCAGGAGATACGCAGTATTTT. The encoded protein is CASSDSAGGPGDTQYF.

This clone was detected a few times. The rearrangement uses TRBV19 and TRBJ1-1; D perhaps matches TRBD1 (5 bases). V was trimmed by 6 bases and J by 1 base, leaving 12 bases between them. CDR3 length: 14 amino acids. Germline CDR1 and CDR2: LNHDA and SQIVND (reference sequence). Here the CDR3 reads CASRPRDWNTEAFF. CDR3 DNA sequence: TGTGCCAGTAGACCCCGGGACTGGAACACTGAAGCTTTCTTT. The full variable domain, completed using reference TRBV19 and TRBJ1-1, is DGGITQSPKYLFRKEGQNVTLSCEQNLNHDAMYWYRQDPGQGLRLIYYSQIVNDFQKGDIAEGYSVSREKKESFPLTVTSAQKNPTAFYLCASRPRDWNTEAFFGQGTRLTVV.

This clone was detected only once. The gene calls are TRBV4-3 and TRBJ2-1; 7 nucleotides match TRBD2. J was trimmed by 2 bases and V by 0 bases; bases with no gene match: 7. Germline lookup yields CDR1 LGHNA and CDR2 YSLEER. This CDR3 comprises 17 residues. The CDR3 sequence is CASSQDPAGETYNEQFF. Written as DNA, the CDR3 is TGCGCCAGCAGCCAAGATCCGGCGGGAGAGACCTACAATGAGCAGTTCTTC.

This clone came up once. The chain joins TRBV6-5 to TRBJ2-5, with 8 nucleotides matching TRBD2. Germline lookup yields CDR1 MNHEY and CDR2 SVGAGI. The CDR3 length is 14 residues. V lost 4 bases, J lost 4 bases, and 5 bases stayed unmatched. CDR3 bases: TGTGCCAGCAGTTGGACTAGCAGAGGAGAGACCCAGTACTTC. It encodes CASSWTSRGETQYF.

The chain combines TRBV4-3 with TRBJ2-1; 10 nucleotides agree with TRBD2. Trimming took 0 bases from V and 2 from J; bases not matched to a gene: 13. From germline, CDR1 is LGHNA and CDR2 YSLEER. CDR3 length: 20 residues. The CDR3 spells CASSQEGSLAGVGTYNEQFF. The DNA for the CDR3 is TGCGCCAGCAGCCAAGAAGGGTCTCTAGCGGGAGTGGGGACCTACAATGAGCAGTTCTTC.

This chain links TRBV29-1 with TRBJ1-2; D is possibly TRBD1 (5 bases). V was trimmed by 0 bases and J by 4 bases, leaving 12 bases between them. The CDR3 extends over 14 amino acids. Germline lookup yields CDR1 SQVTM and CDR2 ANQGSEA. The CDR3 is CSVEDPRAGYGYTF. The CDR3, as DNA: TGCAGCGTTGAAGACCCCAGGGCGGGCTATGGCTACACCTTC. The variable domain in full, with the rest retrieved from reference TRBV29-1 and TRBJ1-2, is SAVISQKPSRDICQRGTSLTIQCQVDSQVTMMFWYRQQPGQSLTLIATANQGSEATYESGFVIDKFPISRPNLTFSTLTVSNMSPEDSSIYLCSVEDPRAGYGYTFGSGTRLTVV.

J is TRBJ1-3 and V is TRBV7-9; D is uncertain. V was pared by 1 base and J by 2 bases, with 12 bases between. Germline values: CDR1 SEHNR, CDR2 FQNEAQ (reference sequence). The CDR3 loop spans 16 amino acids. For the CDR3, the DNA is TGTGCCAGCAGCTTAGGGAGAACATGGCCTGGAAACACCATATATTTT. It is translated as CASSLGRTWPGNTIYF.

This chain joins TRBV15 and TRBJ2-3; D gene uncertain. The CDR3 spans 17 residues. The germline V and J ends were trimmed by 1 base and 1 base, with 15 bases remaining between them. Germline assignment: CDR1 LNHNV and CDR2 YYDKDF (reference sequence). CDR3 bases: TGTGCCACCAGCAGAGGCATCACAGTCTATGGCACAGATACGCAGTATTTT. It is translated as CATSRGITVYGTDTQYF.

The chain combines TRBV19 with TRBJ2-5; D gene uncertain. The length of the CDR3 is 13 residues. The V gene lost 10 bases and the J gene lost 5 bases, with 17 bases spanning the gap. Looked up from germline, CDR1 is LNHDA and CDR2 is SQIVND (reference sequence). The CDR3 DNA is TGTGCCACCCGTTTCGGCCAGACTGAGACCCAGTACTTC. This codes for CATRFGQTETQYF.

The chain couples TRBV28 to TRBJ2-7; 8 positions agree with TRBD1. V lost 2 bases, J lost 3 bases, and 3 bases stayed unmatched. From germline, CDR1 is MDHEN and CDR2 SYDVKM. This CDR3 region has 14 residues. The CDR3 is CASSLQGAIYEQYF. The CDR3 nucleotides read TGTGCCAGCAGTTTACAGGGGGCGATCTACGAGCAGTACTTC.